These T cell receptor beta chains were read from a single sample in a study. Each CDR3 protein gets one entry after TCRdb re-called the 5' RACE reads with MiXCR. The sample holds roughly 50,000 distinct CDR3 sequences, 17% seen once. The specimen sequenced was naive CD4+ T cells sorted from blood. These receptors came from a female donor with breast cancer. CDR3s leave out the opening cysteine and the closing phenylalanine or tryptophan. A D gene is named only where the DNA matches it firmly. Size values are once, few and many counts, or a class for expanded clones, and some rows have none.

v_call	d_call	clone_size	j_call	cdr3_aa
TRBV20-1	NA	NA	TRBJ2-3	SGVVEPDTQY
TRBV6-5	NA	NA	TRBJ1-1	ATRGGQPGEAF
TRBV15	NA	NA	TRBJ2-6	ATSADSSGANVLT
TRBV4-1	NA	many	TRBJ1-5	ASSPGRSNQPQH
TRBV4-1	NA	NA	TRBJ2-3	ASRPLLVITDTQY
TRBV18	NA	many	TRBJ1-6	ASSHYNSPLH
TRBV5-1	TRBD1	NA	TRBJ1-2	ASSLIPGGFSYGYT
TRBV5-1	NA	few	TRBJ2-1	ASSAMGDEQF
TRBV12-3/TRBV12-4	NA	many	TRBJ2-7	ASSFGLRYEQY
TRBV5-4	TRBD2	NA	TRBJ2-1	ASSLARTSGVNEQF
TRBV7-9	NA	NA	TRBJ2-5	ASSLGLAYSETQY
TRBV18	NA	few	TRBJ2-2	ASSPYQGPPIMNTGELF
TRBV15	TRBD2	many	TRBJ2-1	ATSRDSGRLFEQF
TRBV7-3	TRBD1	NA	TRBJ1-2	ASSPLPGQGQANYGYT
TRBV5-1	NA	medium-sized	TRBJ2-1	ASSLVSEGEQF
TRBV30	NA	NA	TRBJ1-2	AWSSGGAHYGYT
TRBV5-1	TRBD2	few	TRBJ2-7	ASSSTSGAYEQY
TRBV24-1	TRBD1	many	TRBJ2-2	ATSDRDRGRFGELF
TRBV7-8	NA	NA	TRBJ1-5	ASSLDNNRYQPQH
TRBV12-3/TRBV12-4	NA	many	TRBJ2-1	ASSLSGPNGNEQF
TRBV24-1	TRBD1	NA	TRBJ2-1	ATSDLANRDSYNNEQF
TRBV7-2	NA	many	TRBJ2-1	ASGILTVSNEQF
TRBV28	NA	few	TRBJ1-3	ASSLAEQTSGNTIY
TRBV5-1	NA	many	TRBJ1-1	ASSLGDRGRAF
TRBV7-2	TRBD1	NA	TRBJ2-7	ASSIRQGTYEQY
TRBV20-1	NA	few	TRBJ1-6	SARVLQVYGSPLH
TRBV5-1	NA	NA	TRBJ1-4	ASSLEGRDEKLF
TRBV4-2	NA	few	TRBJ2-2	ASSLGLKNTGELF
TRBV27	NA	few	TRBJ1-2	ASSFRQNYGYT
TRBV12-3/TRBV12-4	TRBD2	NA	TRBJ2-3	ASNPLAGHTDTQY
TRBV5-5	NA	few	TRBJ1-5	ASSFDATGPQH
TRBV7-3	TRBD1	many	TRBJ1-1	ASSVLTGAEAF
TRBV6-2/TRBV6-3	NA	many	TRBJ2-1	ASTPDWIPGEQF
TRBV12-3/TRBV12-4	NA	NA	TRBJ2-7	ASSPIGVNYEQY
TRBV9	TRBD1	NA	TRBJ1-4	ASSTPGDSATNEKLF
TRBV10-3	NA	few	TRBJ2-1	AISTSGTRASYNEQF
TRBV6-5	NA	few	TRBJ1-2	ASSSHGTNPNYGHT
TRBV5-5	NA	NA	TRBJ1-2	ASSPGWDRGYT
TRBV7-3	NA	medium-sized	TRBJ2-1	ASSPTTGTYNEQF
TRBV5-1	TRBD2	NA	TRBJ2-1	ASSSPSGSGDEQF
TRBV20-1	NA	few	TRBJ2-7	SASKLVQYRPTQSVYEQY
TRBV20-1	TRBD2	few	TRBJ2-1	GARDSGRARSYNEQF
TRBV5-4	TRBD2	NA	TRBJ2-2	ASSSPGLGTGELF
TRBV28	TRBD2	NA	TRBJ2-1	ASSLLAGSSYNEQF
TRBV7-2	TRBD1	many	TRBJ1-2	ASSPPRWDRVDGYT
TRBV5-1	NA	many	TRBJ1-1	ASSSGTGNTEAF
TRBV10-3	NA	many	TRBJ2-7	AISAASYEQY
TRBV28	NA	NA	TRBJ1-5	ASGGGNQPQH
TRBV5-1	TRBD2	NA	TRBJ2-2	ASSLELAAPNTGELF
TRBV11-3	NA	many	TRBJ2-1	ASSLSLTGPSRGYNEQF
TRBV5-4	NA	NA	TRBJ2-2	ASMGRDSFTGELF